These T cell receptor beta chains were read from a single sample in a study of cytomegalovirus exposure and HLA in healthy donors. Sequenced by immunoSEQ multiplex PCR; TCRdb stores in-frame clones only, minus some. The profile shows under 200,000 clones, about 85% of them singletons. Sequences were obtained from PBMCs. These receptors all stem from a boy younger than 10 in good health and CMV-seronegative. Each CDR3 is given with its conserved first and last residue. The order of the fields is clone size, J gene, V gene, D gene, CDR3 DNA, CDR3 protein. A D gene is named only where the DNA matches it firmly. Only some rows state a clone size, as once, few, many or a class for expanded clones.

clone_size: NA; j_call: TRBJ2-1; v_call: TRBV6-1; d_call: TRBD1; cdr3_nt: TGTGCCAGCAGCTCCGTCCCGGGACAGGGTAGTGAGCAGTTCTTC; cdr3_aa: CASSSVPGQGSEQFF
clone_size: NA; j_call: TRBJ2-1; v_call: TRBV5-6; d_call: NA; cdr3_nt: TGTGCCAGCAGCTTTGAGCGGAACTACAATGAGCAGTTCTTC; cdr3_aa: CASSFERNYNEQFF
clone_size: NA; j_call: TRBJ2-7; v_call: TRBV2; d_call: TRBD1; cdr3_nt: TGTGCCAGCCTGGGGACAGGGGTTTACGAGCAGTACTTC; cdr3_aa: CASLGTGVYEQYF
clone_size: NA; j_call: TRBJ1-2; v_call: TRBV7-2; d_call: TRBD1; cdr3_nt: TGTGCCAGCAGCTCCGGGACAGGGGAGGGGAATGGCTACACCTTC; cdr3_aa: CASSSGTGEGNGYTF
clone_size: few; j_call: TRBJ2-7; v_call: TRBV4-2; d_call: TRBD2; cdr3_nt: TGTGCCAGCAGCCCAGCAAGCGGGGAGTCCTACGAGCAGTACTTC; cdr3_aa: CASSPASGESYEQYF
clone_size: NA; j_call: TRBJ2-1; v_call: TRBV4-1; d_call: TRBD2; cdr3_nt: TGCGCCAGCAGCCATGGGCCGACTAGCGGGGGGTATGAGCAGTTCTTC; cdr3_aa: CASSHGPTSGGYEQFF
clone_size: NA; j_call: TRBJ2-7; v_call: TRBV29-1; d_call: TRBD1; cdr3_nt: TGCAGGGGACAGGGAACCTACGAGCAGTACTTC; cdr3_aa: CRGQGTYEQYF
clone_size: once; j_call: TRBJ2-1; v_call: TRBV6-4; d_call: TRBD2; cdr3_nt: TGTGCCAGCGCGGCTAGCGGGGGGGCTTTTAGGTTTGGTAAGCAGTTCTTC; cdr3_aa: CASAASGGAFRFGKQFF
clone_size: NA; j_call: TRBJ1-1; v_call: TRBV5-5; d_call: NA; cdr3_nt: TGTGCCAGCAGCTTGGGTATCGGTTCACGGAACACTGAAGCTTTCTTT; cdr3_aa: CASSLGIGSRNTEAFF
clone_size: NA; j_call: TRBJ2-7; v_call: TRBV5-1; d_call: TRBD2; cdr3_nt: TGCGCCAGCAGCTTGAATTTAGCGGGAGGGCCAAAGGTTTCCGAGCAGTACTTC; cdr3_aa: CASSLNLAGGPKVSEQYF
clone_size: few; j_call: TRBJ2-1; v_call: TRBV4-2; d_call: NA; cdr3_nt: TGTGCCAGCAGCCAAGATCAAGCGTCTTCCTACAATGAGCAGTTCTTC; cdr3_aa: CASSQDQASSYNEQFF
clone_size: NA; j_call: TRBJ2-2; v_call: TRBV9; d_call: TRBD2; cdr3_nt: TGTGCCAGCAGCGGACTAGCGGATCCCACCGGGGAGCTGTTTTTT; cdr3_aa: CASSGLADPTGELFF
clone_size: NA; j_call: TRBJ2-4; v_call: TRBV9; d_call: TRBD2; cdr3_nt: TGTGCCAGCAGCGTCGAGGGACTAGCGAGTCCTGGAAACATTCAGTACTTC; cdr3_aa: CASSVEGLASPGNIQYF
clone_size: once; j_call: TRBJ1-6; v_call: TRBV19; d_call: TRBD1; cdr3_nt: TGTGCCAGTAGTACCGGACAGGGGGCGGCGGATAATTCACCCCTCCACTTT; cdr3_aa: CASSTGQGAADNSPLHF
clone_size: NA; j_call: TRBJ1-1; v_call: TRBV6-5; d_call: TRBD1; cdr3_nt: TGTGCCAGCAGTCAGGACAGGGGGCAGGGCACTGAAGCTTTCTTT; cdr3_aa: CASSQDRGQGTEAFF
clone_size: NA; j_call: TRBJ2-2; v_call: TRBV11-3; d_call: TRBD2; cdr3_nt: TGTGCCAGCAGCTTTACGCCGGGGGGCGGGGAGCTGTTTTTT; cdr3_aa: CASSFTPGGGELFF
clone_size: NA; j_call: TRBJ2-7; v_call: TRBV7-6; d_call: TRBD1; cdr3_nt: TGTGCCAGCAGCTCCACGGACAGGGGGCTCGAGCAGTACTTC; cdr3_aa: CASSSTDRGLEQYF